The count of the clone carrying this TCR beta chain is one. In Cohort 3, a recovered donor had either two negative PCRs, clearance, or symptom resolution. The CDR3 runs 15 residues. The V gene's germline CDR1 is MNHEY and CDR2 SVGAGI. J lost 0 bases, V lost 7 bases, and 8 bases had no gene match. This record comes from a study of blood T cell repertoires in COVID-19. Per the study methods: Estimation of nucleated cell counts was performed using reference gene primer amplification. Assay used: immunoSEQ multiplex PCR; TCRdb lists only in-frame clones, some missing. That table gives V, J and clone size, and the DNA gave D and trimming. The table lists hundreds of thousands of clones, 85% to 90% of them singletons.

The clonotype comes from a woman aged 18-35 years who had recovered from COVID-19. The gene calls are TRBV6-5 and TRBJ1-1; 7 nucleotides line up with TRBD1. The sample consisted of PBMCs or T cells enriched from blood (not recorded which). CDR3 DNA: TGTGCCAGCAACCCCCAGGGGGGCATGAACACTGAAGCTTTCTTT. Its translation is CASNPQGGMNTEAFF.